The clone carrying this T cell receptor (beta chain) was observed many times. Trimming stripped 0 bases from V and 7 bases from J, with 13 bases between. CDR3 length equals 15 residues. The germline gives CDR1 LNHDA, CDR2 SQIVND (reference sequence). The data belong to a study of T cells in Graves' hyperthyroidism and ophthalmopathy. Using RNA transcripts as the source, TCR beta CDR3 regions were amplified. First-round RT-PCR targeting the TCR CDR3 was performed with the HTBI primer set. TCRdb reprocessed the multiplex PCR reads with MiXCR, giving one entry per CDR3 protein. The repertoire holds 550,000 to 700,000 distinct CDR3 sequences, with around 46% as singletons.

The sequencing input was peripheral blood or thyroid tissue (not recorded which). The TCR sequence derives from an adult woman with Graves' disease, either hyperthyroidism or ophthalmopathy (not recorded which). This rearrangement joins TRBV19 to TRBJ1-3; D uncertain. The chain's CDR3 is CASSIDWGIRNTIYF. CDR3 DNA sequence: TGTGCCAGTAGTATAGATTGGGGTATCCGGAACACCATATATTTT.